One and the same sample provided the 3 T cell receptor beta chains below, sequenced in a study of human T cells and chemical hapten exposure. Regarding time point: pre-sensitization, week 0. Treatment: therapeutic diphenylcyclopropenone sensitization with weekly scalp DPC. A single record per CDR3 protein comes from TCRdb applying MiXCR to the RACE reads. The sample records 50,000 to 65,000 distinct CDR3 sequences, about 11% being singletons. The sample consisted of whole blood, taken in connection with sensitization to the hapten diphenylcyclopropenone (DPC). The receptors here all came from a woman in her thirties or forties with alopecia areata. Some clones in this sample may be carry-over from other donors' samples.

At least ten counts were recorded for this clonotype. The CDR3 loop is CASSQAPRGGDSYNEQFF. The CDR3 DNA sequence: TGCGCCAGCAGCCAAGCCCCTCGGGGCGGTGACTCCTACAATGAGCAGTTCTTC. The chain couples TRBV4-3 to TRBJ2-1; either TRBD1 or TRBD2 may fit D (5 bases each). In germline, CDR1 is LGHNA, CDR2 YSLEER. This CDR3 is 18 amino acids long. V shed 1 base and J shed 0 bases, with 16 bases lying between them.

This clonotype has ten or more counts. The CDR3 is CSVTQGATEAFF. DNA of the CDR3: TGCAGCGTTACACAGGGGGCGACTGAAGCTTTCTTT. The V call is TRBV29-1, the J call TRBJ1-1; TRBD1 agrees at 9 bases. CDR3 length: 12 residues. J was trimmed by 5 bases and V by 5 bases; bases with no gene match: 3. The germline V gene encodes CDR1 SQVTM and CDR2 ANQGSEA.

This clonotype showed up many times. The V call is TRBV11-3, the J call TRBJ2-5; no reliable D call. The CDR3 covers 13 residues. CDR1 and CDR2 (germline): SGHNT, YENEEA. V was shortened by 5 bases and J by 5 bases, with 12 bases between the two germline ends. The CDR3 region is CASSPGREETQYF. CDR3 DNA sequence: TGTGCCAGCAGCCCCGGTCGTGAGGAGACCCAGTACTTC.